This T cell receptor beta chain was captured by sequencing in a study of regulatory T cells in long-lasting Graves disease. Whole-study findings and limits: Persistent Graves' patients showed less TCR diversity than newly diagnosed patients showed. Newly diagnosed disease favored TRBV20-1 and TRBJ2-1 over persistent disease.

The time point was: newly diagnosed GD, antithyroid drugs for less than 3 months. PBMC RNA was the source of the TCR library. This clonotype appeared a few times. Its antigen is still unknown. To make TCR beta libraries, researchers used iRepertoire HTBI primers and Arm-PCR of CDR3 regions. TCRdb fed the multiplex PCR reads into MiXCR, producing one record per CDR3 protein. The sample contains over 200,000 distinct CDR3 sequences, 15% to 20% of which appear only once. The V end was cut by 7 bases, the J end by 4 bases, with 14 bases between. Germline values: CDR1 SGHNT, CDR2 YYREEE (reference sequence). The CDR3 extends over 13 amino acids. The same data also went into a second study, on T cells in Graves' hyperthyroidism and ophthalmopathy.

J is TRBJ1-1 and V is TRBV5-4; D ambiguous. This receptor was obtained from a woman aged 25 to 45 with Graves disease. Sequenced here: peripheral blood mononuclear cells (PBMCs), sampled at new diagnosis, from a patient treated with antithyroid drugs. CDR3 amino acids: CASRDGWSTEAFF. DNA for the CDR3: TGTGCCAGCCGAGACGGATGGAGCACTGAAGCTTTCTTT.